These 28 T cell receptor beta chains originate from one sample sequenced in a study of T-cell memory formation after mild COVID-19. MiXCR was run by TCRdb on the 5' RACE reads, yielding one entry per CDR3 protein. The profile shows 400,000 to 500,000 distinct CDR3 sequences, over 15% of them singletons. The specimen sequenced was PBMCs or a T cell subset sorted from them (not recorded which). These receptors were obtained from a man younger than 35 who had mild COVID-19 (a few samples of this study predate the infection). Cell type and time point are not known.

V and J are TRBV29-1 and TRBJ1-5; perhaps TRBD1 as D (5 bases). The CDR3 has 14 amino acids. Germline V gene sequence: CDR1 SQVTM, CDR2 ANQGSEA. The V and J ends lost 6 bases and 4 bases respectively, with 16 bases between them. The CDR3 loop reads CSVAVQVGNQPQHF. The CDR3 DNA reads TGCAGCGTCGCGGTACAGGTAGGGAATCAGCCCCAGCATTTT.

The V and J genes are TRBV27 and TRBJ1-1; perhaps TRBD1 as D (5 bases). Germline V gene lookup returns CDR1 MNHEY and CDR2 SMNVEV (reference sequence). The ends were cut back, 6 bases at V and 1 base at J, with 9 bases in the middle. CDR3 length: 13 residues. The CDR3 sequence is CASRWGWNTEAFF. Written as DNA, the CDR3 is TGTGCCAGCAGATGGGGGTGGAACACTGAAGCTTTCTTT.

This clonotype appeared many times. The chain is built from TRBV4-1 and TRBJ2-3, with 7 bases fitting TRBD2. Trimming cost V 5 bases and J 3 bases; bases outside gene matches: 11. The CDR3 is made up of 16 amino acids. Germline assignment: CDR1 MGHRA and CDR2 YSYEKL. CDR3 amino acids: CASSSPERGVTDTQYF. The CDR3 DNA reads TGCGCCAGCAGCTCCCCAGAGCGGGGAGTTACAGATACGCAGTATTTT.

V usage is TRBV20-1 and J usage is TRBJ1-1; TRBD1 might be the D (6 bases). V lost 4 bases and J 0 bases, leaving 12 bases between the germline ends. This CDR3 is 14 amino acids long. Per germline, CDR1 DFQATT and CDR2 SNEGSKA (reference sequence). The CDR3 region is CSAKEGHLNTEAFF. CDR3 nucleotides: TGCAGTGCTAAAGAGGGACACCTGAACACTGAAGCTTTCTTT.

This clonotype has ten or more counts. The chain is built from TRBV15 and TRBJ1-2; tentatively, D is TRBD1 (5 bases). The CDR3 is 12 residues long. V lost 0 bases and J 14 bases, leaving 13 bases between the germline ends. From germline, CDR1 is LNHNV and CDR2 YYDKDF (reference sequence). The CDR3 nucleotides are TGTGCCACCAGCAGAGATGAGGGGACGAGGACCTTC. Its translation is CATSRDEGTRTF.

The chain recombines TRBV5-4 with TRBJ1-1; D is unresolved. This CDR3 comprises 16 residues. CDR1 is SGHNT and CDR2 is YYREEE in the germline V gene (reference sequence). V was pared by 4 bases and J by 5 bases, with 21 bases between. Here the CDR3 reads CASSQTTPEGWTEAFF. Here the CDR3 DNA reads TGTGCCAGCAGCCAAACAACACCGGAGGGTTGGACTGAAGCTTTCTTT.

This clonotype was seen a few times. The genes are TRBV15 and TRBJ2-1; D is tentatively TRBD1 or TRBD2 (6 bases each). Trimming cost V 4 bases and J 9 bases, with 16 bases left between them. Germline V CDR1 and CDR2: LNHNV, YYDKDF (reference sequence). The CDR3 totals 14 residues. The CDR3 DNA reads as TGTGCCACCAGCACCCCTTTCACGGGGGCTGAGCAGTTCTTC. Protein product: CATSTPFTGAEQFF.

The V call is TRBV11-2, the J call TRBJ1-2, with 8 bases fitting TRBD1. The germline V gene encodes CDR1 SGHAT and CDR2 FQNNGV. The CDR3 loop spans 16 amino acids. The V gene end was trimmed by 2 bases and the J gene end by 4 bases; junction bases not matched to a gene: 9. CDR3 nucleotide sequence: TGTGCCAGCAGCTTACCGGGACAGGATCGGCCCTATGGCTACACCTTC. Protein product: CASSLPGQDRPYGYTF.

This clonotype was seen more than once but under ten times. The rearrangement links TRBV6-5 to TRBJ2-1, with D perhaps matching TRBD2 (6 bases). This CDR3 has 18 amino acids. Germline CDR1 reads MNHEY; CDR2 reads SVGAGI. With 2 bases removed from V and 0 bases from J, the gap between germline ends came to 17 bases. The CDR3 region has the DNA TGTGCCAGCAGTTACCAGGGACTCCAAACCCACTCCTACAATGAGCAGTTCTTC. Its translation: CASSYQGLQTHSYNEQFF.

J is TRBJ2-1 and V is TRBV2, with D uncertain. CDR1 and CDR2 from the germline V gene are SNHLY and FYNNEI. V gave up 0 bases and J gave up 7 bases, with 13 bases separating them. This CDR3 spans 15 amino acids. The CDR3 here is CASSEALRERNEQFF. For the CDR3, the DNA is TGTGCCAGCAGTGAAGCGCTTCGAGAGAGGAATGAGCAGTTCTTC.

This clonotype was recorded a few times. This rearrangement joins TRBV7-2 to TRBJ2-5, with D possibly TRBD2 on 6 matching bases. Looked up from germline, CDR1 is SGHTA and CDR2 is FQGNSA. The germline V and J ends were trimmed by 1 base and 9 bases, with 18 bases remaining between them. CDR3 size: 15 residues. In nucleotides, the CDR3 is TGTGCCAGCAGCTTAGGAAGCGGACCCCAGCGGGCCCAGTACTTC. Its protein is CASSLGSGPQRAQYF.

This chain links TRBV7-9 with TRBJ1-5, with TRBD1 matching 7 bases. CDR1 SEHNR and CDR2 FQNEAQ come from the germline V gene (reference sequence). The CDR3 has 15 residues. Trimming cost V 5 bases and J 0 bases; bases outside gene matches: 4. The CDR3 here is CASSPGQDSNQPQHF. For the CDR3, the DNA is TGTGCCAGCAGCCCCGGACAGGATAGCAATCAGCCCCAGCATTTT. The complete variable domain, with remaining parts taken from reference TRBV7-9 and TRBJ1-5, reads DTGVSQNPRHKITKRGQNVTFRCDPISEHNRLYWYRQTLGQGPEFLTYFQNEAQLEKSRLLSDRFSAERPKGSFSTLEIQRTEQGDSAMYLCASSPGQDSNQPQHFGDGTRLSIL.

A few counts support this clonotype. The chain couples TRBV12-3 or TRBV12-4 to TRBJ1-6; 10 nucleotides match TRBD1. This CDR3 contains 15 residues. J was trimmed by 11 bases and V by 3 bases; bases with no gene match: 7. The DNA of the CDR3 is TGTGCCAGCAGTTTCAGTGGACAGGGGGTAACACCCCTCCACTTT. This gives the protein CASSFSGQGVTPLHF.

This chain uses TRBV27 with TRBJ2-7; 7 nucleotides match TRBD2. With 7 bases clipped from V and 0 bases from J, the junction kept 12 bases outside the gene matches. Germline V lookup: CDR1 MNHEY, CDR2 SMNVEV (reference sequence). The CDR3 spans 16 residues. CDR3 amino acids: CASTYSREVSSYEQYF. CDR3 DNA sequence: TGTGCCAGCACCTACTCCCGGGAGGTTTCCTCCTACGAGCAGTACTTC.

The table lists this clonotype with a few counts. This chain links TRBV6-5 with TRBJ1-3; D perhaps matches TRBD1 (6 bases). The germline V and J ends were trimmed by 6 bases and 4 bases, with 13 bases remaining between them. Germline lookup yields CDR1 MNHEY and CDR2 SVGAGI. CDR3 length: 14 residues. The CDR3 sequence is CASRPQGPGNTIYF. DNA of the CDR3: TGTGCCAGCAGACCCCAGGGGCCCGGAAACACCATATATTTT.

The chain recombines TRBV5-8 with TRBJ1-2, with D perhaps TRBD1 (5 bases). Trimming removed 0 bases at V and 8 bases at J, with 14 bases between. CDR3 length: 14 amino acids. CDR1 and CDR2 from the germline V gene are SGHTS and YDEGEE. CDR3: CASSLGRDLGGYTF. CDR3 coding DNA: TGTGCCAGCAGCTTGGGCAGGGATCTCGGAGGCTACACCTTC. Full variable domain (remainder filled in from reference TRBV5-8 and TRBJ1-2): EAGVTQSPTHLIKTRGQQATLRCSPISGHTSVYWYQQALGLGLQFLLWYDEGEERNRGNFPPRFSGRQFPNYSSELNVNALELEDSALYLCASSLGRDLGGYTFGSGTRLTVV.

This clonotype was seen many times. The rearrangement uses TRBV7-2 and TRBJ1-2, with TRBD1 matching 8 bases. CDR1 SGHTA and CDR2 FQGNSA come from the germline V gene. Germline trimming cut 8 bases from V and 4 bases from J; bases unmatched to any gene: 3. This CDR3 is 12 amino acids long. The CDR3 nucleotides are TGTGCCAGCGGAGGACAGGGCTATGGCTACACCTTC. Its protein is CASGGQGYGYTF.

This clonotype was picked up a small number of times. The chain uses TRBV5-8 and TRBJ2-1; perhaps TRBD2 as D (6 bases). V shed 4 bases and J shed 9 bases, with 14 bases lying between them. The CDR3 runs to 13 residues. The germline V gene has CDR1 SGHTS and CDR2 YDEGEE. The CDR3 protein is CASSGGLGGEQFF. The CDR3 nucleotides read TGTGCCAGCAGCGGAGGGTTAGGTGGTGAGCAGTTCTTC.

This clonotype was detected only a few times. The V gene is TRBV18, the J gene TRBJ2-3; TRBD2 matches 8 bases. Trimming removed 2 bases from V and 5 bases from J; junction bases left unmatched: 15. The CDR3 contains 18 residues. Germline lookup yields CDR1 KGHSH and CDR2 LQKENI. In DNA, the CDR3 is TGTGCCAGCTCACCAGAGGTAGCGGGGATCGTGTTGAAAGATACGCAGTATTTT. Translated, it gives CASSPEVAGIVLKDTQYF.

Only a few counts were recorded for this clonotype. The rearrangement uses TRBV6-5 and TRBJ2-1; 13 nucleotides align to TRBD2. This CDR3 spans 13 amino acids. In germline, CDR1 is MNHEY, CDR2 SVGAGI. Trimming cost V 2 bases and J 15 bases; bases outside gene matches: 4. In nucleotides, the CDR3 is TGTGCCAGCAGTTACGGACTAGCGGGGGTTTGGTTCTTC. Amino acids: CASSYGLAGVWFF.

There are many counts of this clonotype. CDR3 in amino acids: CSARDGQGHEQYF. The CDR3 nucleotides read TGCAGTGCTAGAGATGGGCAGGGCCACGAGCAGTACTTC. The chain recombines TRBV20-1 with TRBJ2-7; possible D gene TRBD1, 5 bases. V was clipped by 0 bases and J by 5 bases, with 11 bases between them. CDR1 is DFQATT and CDR2 is SNEGSKA in the germline V gene (reference sequence). The CDR3 consists of 13 residues.

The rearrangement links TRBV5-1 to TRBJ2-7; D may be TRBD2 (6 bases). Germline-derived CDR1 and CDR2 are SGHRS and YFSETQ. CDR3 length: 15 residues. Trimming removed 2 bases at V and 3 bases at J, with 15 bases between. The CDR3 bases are TGCGCCAGCAGCTTCCTGTTGGGGGGTGGCTACGAGCAGTACTTC. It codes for CASSFLLGGGYEQYF.

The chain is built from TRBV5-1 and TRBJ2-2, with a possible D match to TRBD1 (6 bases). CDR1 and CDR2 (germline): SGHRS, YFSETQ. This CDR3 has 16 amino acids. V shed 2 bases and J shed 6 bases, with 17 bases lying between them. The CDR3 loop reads CASSFDRGGNSGELFF. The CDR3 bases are TGCGCCAGCAGCTTTGACAGAGGGGGTAACTCCGGGGAGCTGTTTTTT.

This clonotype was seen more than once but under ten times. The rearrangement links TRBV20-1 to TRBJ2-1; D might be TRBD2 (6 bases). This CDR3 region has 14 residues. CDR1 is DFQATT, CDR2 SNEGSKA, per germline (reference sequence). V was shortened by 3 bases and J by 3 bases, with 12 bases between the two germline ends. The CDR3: CSASGTAYYNEQFF. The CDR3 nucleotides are TGCAGTGCTAGTGGGACTGCATACTACAATGAGCAGTTCTTC.

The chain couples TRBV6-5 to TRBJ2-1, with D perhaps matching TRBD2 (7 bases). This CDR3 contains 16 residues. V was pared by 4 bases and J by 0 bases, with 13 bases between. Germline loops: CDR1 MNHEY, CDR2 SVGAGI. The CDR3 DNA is TGTGCCAGCAGTTTCGGGGGGCAGGGCTCCTACAATGAGCAGTTCTTC. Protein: CASSFGGQGSYNEQFF.

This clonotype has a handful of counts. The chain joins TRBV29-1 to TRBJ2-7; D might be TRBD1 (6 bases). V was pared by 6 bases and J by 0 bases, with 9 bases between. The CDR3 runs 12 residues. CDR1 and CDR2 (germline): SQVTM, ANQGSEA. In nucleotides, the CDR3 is TGCAGCGTCACACAGGGCTCCTACGAGCAGTACTTC. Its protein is CSVTQGSYEQYF.

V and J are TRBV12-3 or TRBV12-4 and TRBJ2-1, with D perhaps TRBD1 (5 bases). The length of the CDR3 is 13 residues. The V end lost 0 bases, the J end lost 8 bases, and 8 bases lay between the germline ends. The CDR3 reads CASSLASRDEQFF. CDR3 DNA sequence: TGTGCCAGCAGTTTAGCCTCCAGGGATGAGCAGTTCTTC.

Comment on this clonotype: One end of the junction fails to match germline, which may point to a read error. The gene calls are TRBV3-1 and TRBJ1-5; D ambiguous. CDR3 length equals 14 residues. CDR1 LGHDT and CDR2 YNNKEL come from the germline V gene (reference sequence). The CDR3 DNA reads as TGTGTCAGCAGCCAAGGAGGGATCAATCAGCCCCAGCATTTT. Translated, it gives CVSSQGGINQPQHF.